The rows below give T cell receptor beta chains drawn from one sample of a study of blood T cell repertoires in COVID-19. TCRdb's table, derived via immunoSEQ multiplex PCR, lists solely in-frame clones and lacks some. This sample yields some 100,000 clones, of which more than 65% are seen a single time; roughly 8.2% belongs to the top ten. Material: peripheral blood. These receptors were taken from a woman over 75 with active or convalescent COVID-19. Each CDR3 is given with its conserved first and last residue. D genes are given only for firm matches. Clone size is shown for a subset of rows, as once, few, many or a class of expanded clone.

clone_size,j_call,v_call,d_call,cdr3_nt,cdr3_aa
-,TRBJ2-1,TRBV5-1,-,TGCGCCAGCGGGGCAGACAATGAGCAGTTCTTC,CASGADNEQFF
-,TRBJ1-5,TRBV27,-,TGTGCCAGCAGTTCGACTGATCAGCCCCAGCATTTT,CASSSTDQPQHF
-,TRBJ2-1,TRBV6-6,TRBD1,TGTGCCAGCAGTTACTCTACCGGACAGGGATACGGTGAGCAGTTCTTC,CASSYSTGQGYGEQFF
-,TRBJ1-4,TRBV7-9,-,TGTGCCAGCAGCTTAGATATTTCCTTTAATGAAAAACTGTTTTTT,CASSLDISFNEKLFF
-,TRBJ2-2,TRBV11-2,-,TGTGCCAGCAGCTTAGTGGAGCGGGACACCGGGGAGCTGTTTTTT,CASSLVERDTGELFF
few,TRBJ2-2,TRBV25-1,-,TGTGCCAGCAGTGATATCCAGGGGACCACCGGGGAGCTGTTTTTT,CASSDIQGTTGELFF
-,TRBJ2-2,TRBV7-9,-,TGTGCCAGCAGCCCCGCGGAGGGCCTCACCGGGGAGCTGTTTTTT,CASSPAEGLTGELFF
-,TRBJ2-2,TRBV24-1,TRBD1,TGTGCCACCAGTGACACGGGACAGGAGAGGAACACCGGGGAGCTGTTTTTT,CATSDTGQERNTGELFF
-,TRBJ2-7,TRBV5-1,-,TGCGCCAGCAGCTTGACGACAGGTCTCGACGAGCAGTACTTC,CASSLTTGLDEQYF
-,TRBJ2-1,TRBV7-8,TRBD2,TGTGCCAGCATCCTATCAATTGGGCGACTAGCGGAATACAATGAGCAGTTCTTC,CASILSIGRLAEYNEQFF
few,TRBJ2-5,TRBV3-1/TRBV3-2,TRBD2,TGTGCCAGCAGCCAAGATGGAGTAGCGGGAGGCCAAGAGACCCAGTACTTC,CASSQDGVAGGQETQYF
-,TRBJ1-4,TRBV7-9,TRBD1,TGTGCCAGCAGCTTAGTGGGGACAGGGGCACATGAAAAACTGTTTTTT,CASSLVGTGAHEKLFF
-,TRBJ2-5,TRBV19,TRBD1,TGTGCCAGTAGTCCGACAGGGCAAGAGACCCAGTACTTC,CASSPTGQETQYF
few,TRBJ2-3,TRBV7-7,TRBD1,TGTGCTAGCAGCTTACCAGGACAGGGCAGCACAGATACGCAGTATTTT,CASSLPGQGSTDTQYF
-,TRBJ1-1,TRBV5-1,TRBD1,TGCGCCAGCAGCACAGCCGGGACAGCCACTGAAGCTTTCTTT,CASSTAGTATEAFF
-,TRBJ2-7,TRBV6-5,TRBD2,TGTGCCAGCAGGAGGACTAGCGGGAGGCGCGAGCAGTACTTC,CASRRTSGRREQYF
-,TRBJ1-2,TRBV5-5,-,TGTGCCAGCAGCTTACAGGGCTATGGCTACACCTTC,CASSLQGYGYTF
-,TRBJ2-7,TRBV6-5,-,TGTGCCAGCAGTAACCGGGACTACGAGCAGTACTTC,CASSNRDYEQYF
few,TRBJ2-2,TRBV19,-,TGTGCCACCATCATGTTGGGACTTCTACCAAACACCGGGGAGCTGTTTTTT,CATIMLGLLPNTGELFF
-,TRBJ1-4,TRBV7-9,-,TGTGCCAGCAGCTTAAGACAGAACCTTAATGAAAAACTGTTTTTT,CASSLRQNLNEKLFF
once,TRBJ2-1,TRBV18,-,TGTGCCAGCTCACCACCTCTTGGGGAGACCTACAATGAGCAGTTCTTC,CASSPPLGETYNEQFF
-,TRBJ2-7,TRBV5-1,TRBD2,TGCGCCAGCAGGGAGCCTAGCGGCTACGAGCAGTACTTC,CASREPSGYEQYF
-,TRBJ1-2,TRBV7-3,TRBD1,TGTGCCAGCAGGGAAACGGGACAGGGACCGCTCTATGGCTACACCTTC,CASRETGQGPLYGYTF
-,TRBJ2-5,TRBV12-3/TRBV12-4,-,TGTGCCAGCAGTCTAGGGCGAGGTATCAGGTACTTC,CASSLGRGIRYF
-,TRBJ2-7,TRBV28,-,TGTGCCAGCAGTTTTTTCGGAGGCTACGAGCAGTACTTC,CASSFFGGYEQYF
-,TRBJ1-5,TRBV19,-,TGTGCCAGTAGTGCAACAGGGAGCAATCAGCCCCAGCATTTT,CASSATGSNQPQHF
-,TRBJ2-1,TRBV5-1,-,TGCGCCAGCAGCTCATCGACTCCTTACAATGAGCAGTTCTTC,CASSSSTPYNEQFF
-,TRBJ2-7,TRBV11-1,-,TGTGCCAGCAGCTTAGGGGGCCAGTCCTACGAGCAGTACTTC,CASSLGGQSYEQYF
many,TRBJ1-2,TRBV7-2,-,TGTGCCAGCAGCTTACCCCCGAGCCCCTCTAACTATGGCTACACCTTC,CASSLPPSPSNYGYTF
few,TRBJ2-1,TRBV7-9,TRBD2,TGTGCCAGCAGCCACCCGACTAGCGGGAGAAATGAGCAGTTCTTC,CASSHPTSGRNEQFF
-,TRBJ2-1,TRBV2,TRBD2,TGTGCCAGCACTATGACTAGCGGGAGGGGAGTTGAGCAGTTCTTC,CASTMTSGRGVEQFF
-,TRBJ1-1,TRBV5-1,-,TGCGCCAGCAGCTCCGGGGGTGGTGGTGATGACACTGAAGCTTTCTTT,CASSSGGGGDDTEAFF
-,TRBJ1-6,TRBV18,-,TGTGCCAGCTCACTCGGCCAGGGTCTAGGATCACCCCTCCACTTT,CASSLGQGLGSPLHF
few,TRBJ1-1,TRBV6-5,-,TGTGCCAGCAGCCCAGGGGAAAACACTGAAGCTTTCTTT,CASSPGENTEAFF
-,TRBJ1-1,TRBV3-1/TRBV3-2,-,TGTGCCAGCAGCCAAGATTTGAGTGAAGCTTTCTTT,CASSQDLSEAFF
-,TRBJ2-5,TRBV5-4,TRBD1,TGTGCCAGCGTGAAACAGGGGGTCGCGGAGACCCAGTACTTC,CASVKQGVAETQYF
-,TRBJ2-1,TRBV2,-,TGTGCCAGCAATCGCCCAGAACTACCTCGGATGTATAATGAGCAGTTCTTC,CASNRPELPRMYNEQFF
-,TRBJ2-7,TRBV7-2,TRBD1,TGTGCCAGCAGCTGGGACAGAAGCTCCTACGAGCAGTACTTC,CASSWDRSSYEQYF
once,TRBJ2-7,TRBV20-1,-,TGCAGTGCTAGTACTGGGAACGGGGACGAGCAGTACTTC,CSASTGNGDEQYF
-,TRBJ1-6,TRBV11-1,-,TGTGCCAGCAGCTCCCCACCGAGCTCCTATAATTCACCCCTCCACTTT,CASSSPPSSYNSPLHF
-,TRBJ1-1,TRBV30,TRBD1,TGTGCCTGGAGTGGTAGGTACAGGGGGGAGGTGAACACTGAAGCTTTCTTT,CAWSGRYRGEVNTEAFF
-,TRBJ1-5,TRBV29-1,TRBD1,TGCAGCGTTGTTTTCGGGACAGGGAATCAGCCCCAGCATTTT,CSVVFGTGNQPQHF
-,TRBJ2-4,TRBV12-3/TRBV12-4,TRBD2,TGTGCCAGCTATCTAGCGGGAGGGGACATTCAGTACTTC,CASYLAGGDIQYF
-,TRBJ1-2,TRBV4-1,TRBD1,TGCGCCAGCAGCCAAGATACAGGGGCTACCGGTGGCTACACCTTC,CASSQDTGATGGYTF
-,TRBJ2-7,TRBV19,-,TGTGCCTGCGGGGTCGGACAGGACTACGAGCAGTACTTC,CACGVGQDYEQYF
-,TRBJ2-1,TRBV6-5,-,TGTGCCAGCAGTTATGGTACCGGGCAGTTCTTC,CASSYGTGQFF
-,TRBJ2-7,TRBV6-2/TRBV6-3,TRBD2,TGTGCCAGCAGTTACGGGCTAGCGGGAGCTGCCTACGAGCAGTACTTC,CASSYGLAGAAYEQYF
-,TRBJ1-2,TRBV7-2,TRBD1,TGTGCCAGCAGCTTAGTTTCGGGACAGGGAAGTGGTGGCTACACCTTC,CASSLVSGQGSGGYTF
-,TRBJ2-1,TRBV10-2,-,TGCGCCAGCAGTCCCCGGGACTCGGGGAATGAGCAGTTCTTC,CASSPRDSGNEQFF
-,TRBJ1-1,TRBV5-1,-,TGCGCCAGCAGCTCCCAGGGTGGGGGGAATACTGAAGCTTTCTTT,CASSSQGGGNTEAFF
few,TRBJ2-7,TRBV7-8,TRBD2,TGTGCCAGCAGCTTACTGTCTAGCGGGAGGGTTAACGAGCAGTACTTC,CASSLLSSGRVNEQYF
few,TRBJ2-5,TRBV7-3,-,TGTGCCAGCAGTCCCTATGGTTCAGCGGGAGAGACCCAGTACTTC,CASSPYGSAGETQYF
-,TRBJ1-5,TRBV6-5,TRBD1,TGTGCCAGCAGGGACGAGACAGGGTGGGTTCAGCCCCAGCATTTT,CASRDETGWVQPQHF
once,TRBJ1-2,TRBV5-1,-,TGCGCCAGCAGCTTTGCACAGGGAAACTATGGCTACACCTTC,CASSFAQGNYGYTF
-,TRBJ2-2,TRBV6-6,-,TGTGCCAGCAGTTACGGCGGTTCGAACACCGGGGAGCTGTTTTTT,CASSYGGSNTGELFF